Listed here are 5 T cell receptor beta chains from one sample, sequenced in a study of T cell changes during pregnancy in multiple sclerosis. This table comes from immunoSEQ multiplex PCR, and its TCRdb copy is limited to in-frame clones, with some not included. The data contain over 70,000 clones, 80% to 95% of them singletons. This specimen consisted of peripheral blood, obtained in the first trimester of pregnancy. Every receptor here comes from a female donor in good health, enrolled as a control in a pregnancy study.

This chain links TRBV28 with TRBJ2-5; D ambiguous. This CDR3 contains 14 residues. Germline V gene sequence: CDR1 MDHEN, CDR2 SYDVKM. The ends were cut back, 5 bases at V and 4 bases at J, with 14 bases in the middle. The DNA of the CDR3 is TGTGCCAGCAGTCCGGGTCGCGAGATAGAGACCCAGTACTTC. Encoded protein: CASSPGREIETQYF. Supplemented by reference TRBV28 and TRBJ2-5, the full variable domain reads DVKVTQSSRYLVKRTGEKVFLECVQDMDHENMFWYRQDPGLGLRLIYFSYDVKMKEKGDIPEGYSVSREKKERFSLILESASTNQTSMYLCASSPGREIETQYFGPGTRLLVL.

The CDR3: CASSQDPTEAFF. CDR3 sequence (DNA): TGCGCCAGCAGCCAAGATCCGACTGAAGCTTTCTTT. This sequence joins TRBV4-1 and TRBJ1-1; no firm D call. CDR1 is MGHRA, CDR2 YSYEKL, per germline. CDR3 length: 12 amino acids. Trimming removed 0 bases at V and 5 bases at J, with 4 bases between.

In nucleotides, the CDR3 is TGCGCCAGCAGCTTGTCCCAGGGCGCAACTAATGAAAAACTGTTTTTT. Amino acid sequence: CASSLSQGATNEKLFF. The rearrangement uses TRBV5-1 and TRBJ1-4, with TRBD1 as a possible D gene (5 bases). Looked up from germline, CDR1 is SGHRS and CDR2 is YFSETQ. CDR3 length: 16 residues. With 1 base removed from V and 0 bases from J, the gap between germline ends came to 10 bases. Drawing the rest from reference TRBV5-1 and TRBJ1-4, the complete variable domain is KAGVTQTPRYLIKTRGQQVTLSCSPISGHRSVSWYQQTPGQGLQFLFEYFSETQRNKGNFPGRFSGRQFSNSRSEMNVSTLELGDSALYLCASSLSQGATNEKLFFGSGTQLSVL.

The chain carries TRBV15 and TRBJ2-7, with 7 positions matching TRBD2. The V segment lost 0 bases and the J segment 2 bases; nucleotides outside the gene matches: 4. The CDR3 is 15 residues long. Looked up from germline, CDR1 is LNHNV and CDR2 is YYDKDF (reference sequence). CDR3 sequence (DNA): TGTGCCACCAGCAGAGAGCGGGGGTCAGCCTACGAGCAGTACTTC. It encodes CATSRERGSAYEQYF.

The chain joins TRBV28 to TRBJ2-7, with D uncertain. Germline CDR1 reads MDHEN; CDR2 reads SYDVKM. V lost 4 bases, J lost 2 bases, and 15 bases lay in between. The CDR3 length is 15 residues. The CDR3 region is CASSSRVPRAYEQYF. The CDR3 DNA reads TGTGCCAGCAGTTCCCGCGTGCCTAGAGCCTACGAGCAGTACTTC.